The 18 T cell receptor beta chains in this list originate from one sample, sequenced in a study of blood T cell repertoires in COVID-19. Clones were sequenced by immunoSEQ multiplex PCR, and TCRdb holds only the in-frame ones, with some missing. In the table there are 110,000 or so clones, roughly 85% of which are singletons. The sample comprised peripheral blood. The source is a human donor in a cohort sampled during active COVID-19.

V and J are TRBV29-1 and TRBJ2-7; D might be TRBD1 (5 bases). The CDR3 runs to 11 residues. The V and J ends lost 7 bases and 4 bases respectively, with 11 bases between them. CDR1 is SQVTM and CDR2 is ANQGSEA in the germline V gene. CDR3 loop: CSAHRGYEQYF. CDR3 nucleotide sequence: TGCAGCGCCCATAGGGGTTACGAGCAGTACTTC.

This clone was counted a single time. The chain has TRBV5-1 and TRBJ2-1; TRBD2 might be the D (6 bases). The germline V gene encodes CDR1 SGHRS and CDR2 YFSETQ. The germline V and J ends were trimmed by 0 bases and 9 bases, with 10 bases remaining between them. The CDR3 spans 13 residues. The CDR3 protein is CASSLAGVAEQFF. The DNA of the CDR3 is TGCGCCAGCAGCTTGGCGGGGGTGGCTGAGCAGTTCTTC.

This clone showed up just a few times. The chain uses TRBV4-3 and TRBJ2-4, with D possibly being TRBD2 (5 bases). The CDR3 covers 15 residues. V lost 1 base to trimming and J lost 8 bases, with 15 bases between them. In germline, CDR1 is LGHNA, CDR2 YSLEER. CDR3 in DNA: TGCGCCAGCAGCCAAGGGAGCGCAACCGGGGACATTCAGTACTTC. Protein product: CASSQGSATGDIQYF.

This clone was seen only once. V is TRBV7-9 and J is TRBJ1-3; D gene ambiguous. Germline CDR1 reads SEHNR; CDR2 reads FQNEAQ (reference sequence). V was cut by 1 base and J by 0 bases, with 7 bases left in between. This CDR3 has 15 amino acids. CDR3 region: CASSLGGSSGNTIYF. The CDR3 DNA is TGTGCCAGCAGCTTAGGCGGGAGCTCTGGAAACACCATATATTTT.

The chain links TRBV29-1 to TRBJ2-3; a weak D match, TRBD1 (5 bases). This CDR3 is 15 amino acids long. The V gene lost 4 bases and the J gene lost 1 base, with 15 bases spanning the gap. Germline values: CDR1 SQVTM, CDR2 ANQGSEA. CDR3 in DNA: TGCAGCGTTGGTTCCGCAGGGTTAGGCACAGATACGCAGTATTTT. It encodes CSVGSAGLGTDTQYF.

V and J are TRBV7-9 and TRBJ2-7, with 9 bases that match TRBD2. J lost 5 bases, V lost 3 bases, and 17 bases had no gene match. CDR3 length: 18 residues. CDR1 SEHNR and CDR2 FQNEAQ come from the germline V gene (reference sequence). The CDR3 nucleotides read TGTGCCAGCAGCTTGGCCCGGGGAGCGGGGGGCTACGTTCACGAGCAGTACTTC. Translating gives CASSLARGAGGYVHEQYF.

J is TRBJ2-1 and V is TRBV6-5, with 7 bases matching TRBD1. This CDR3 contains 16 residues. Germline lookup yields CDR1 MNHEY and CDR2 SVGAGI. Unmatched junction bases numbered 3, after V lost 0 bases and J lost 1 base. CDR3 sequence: CASSYSGTDSYNEQFF. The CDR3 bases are TGTGCCAGCAGTTACTCGGGGACAGATTCCTACAATGAGCAGTTCTTC.

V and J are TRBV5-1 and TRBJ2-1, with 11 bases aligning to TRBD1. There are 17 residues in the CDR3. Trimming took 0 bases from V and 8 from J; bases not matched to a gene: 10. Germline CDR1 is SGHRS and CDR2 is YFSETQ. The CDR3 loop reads CASSLAEIKGQGDEQFF. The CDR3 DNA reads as TGCGCCAGCAGCTTGGCCGAAATTAAGGGACAGGGGGATGAGCAGTTCTTC.

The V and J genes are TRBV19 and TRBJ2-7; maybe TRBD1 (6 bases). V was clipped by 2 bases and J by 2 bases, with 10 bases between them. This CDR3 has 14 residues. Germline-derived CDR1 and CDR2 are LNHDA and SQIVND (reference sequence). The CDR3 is CASSIRDNPYEQYF. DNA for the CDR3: TGTGCCAGTAGTATAAGGGACAACCCCTACGAGCAGTACTTC.

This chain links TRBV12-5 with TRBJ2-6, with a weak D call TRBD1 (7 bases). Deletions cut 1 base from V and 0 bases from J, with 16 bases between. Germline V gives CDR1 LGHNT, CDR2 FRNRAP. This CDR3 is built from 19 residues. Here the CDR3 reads CASGLAPGQGGSGANVLTF. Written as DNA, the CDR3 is TGTGCTAGTGGTTTGGCCCCAGGCCAGGGGGGCTCTGGGGCCAACGTCCTGACTTTC.

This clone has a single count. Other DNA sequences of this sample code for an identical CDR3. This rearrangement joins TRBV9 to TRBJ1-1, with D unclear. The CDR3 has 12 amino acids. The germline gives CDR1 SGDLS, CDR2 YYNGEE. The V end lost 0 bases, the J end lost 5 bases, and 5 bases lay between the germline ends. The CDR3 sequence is CASSVAGTEAFF. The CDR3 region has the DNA TGTGCCAGCAGCGTAGCCGGGACTGAAGCTTTCTTT.

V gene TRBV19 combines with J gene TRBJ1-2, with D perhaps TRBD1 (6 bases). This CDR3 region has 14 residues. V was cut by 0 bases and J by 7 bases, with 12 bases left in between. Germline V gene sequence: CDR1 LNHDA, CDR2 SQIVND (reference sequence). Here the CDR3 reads CASSIETGHRGYTF. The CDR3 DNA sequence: TGTGCCAGTAGTATAGAGACGGGACACCGTGGCTACACCTTC.

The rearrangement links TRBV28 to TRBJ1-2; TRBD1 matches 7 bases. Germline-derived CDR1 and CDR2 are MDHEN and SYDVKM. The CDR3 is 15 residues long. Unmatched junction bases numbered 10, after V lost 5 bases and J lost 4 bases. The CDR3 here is CASSPAEAGGYGYTF. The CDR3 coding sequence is TGTGCCAGCAGTCCCGCCGAGGCAGGGGGCTATGGCTACACCTTC.

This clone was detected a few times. The CDR3 DNA sequence: TGTGCCATCAGTGAGCAACAGGGGAATCAGCCCCAGCATTTT. Encoded protein: CAISEQQGNQPQHF. V gene TRBV10-3 combines with J gene TRBJ1-5; 7 nucleotides match TRBD1. V lost 2 bases, J lost 4 bases, and 2 bases stayed unmatched. Germline V gene lookup returns CDR1 ENHRY and CDR2 SYGVKD. The CDR3 sequence is 14 residues long.

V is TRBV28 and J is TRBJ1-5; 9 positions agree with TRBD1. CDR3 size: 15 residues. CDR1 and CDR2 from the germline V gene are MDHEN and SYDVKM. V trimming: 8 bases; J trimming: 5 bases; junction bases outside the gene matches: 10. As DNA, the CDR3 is TGTGCCAGCGGCTCCGACAGGGGGGAATATCAGCCCCAGCATTTT. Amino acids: CASGSDRGEYQPQHF.

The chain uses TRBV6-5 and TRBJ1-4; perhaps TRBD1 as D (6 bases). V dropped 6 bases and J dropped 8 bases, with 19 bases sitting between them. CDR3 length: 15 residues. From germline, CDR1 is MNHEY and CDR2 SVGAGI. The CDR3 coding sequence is TGTGCCAGCAGGGTGCCGGGACAAACGGGGGAAAAACTGTTTTTT. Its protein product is CASRVPGQTGEKLFF.

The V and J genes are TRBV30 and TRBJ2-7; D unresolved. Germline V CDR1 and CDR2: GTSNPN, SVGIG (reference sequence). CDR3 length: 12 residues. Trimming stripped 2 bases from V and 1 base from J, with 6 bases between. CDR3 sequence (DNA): TGTGCCTGGAGTTCCCGGTCCTACGAGCAGTACTTC. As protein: CAWSSRSYEQYF.

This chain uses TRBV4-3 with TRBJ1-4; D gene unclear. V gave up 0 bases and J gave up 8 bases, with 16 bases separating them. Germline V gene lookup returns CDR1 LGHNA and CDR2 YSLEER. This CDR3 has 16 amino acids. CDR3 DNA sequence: TGCGCCAGCAGCCAAGATCTGGCAGGAGGGTTAGAAAAACTGTTTTTT. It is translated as CASSQDLAGGLEKLFF.